What follows are 29 T cell receptor beta chains derived from one specimen sequenced in a study of cytomegalovirus exposure and HLA in healthy donors (dated 2017 in TCRdb). The library came from the immunoSEQ multiplex PCR assay. The table was pulled from immuneACCESS by TCRdb, which kept in-frame rearrangements only. Such tables lose some clones; where checked, under half of the loss comes from unresolved V genes, and the rest has no known cause. Across this sample there are approximately 140,000 clones, with about 87% seen only once. The ten largest account for around 10% of the sample. Sequencing input: PBMCs. Source of these receptors: a man younger than 30 in good health and CMV-seropositive.

The chain uses TRBV18 and TRBJ1-4; D might be TRBD1 (5 bases). Deletions cut 2 bases from V and 4 bases from J, with 5 bases between. Germline V gene lookup returns CDR1 KGHSH and CDR2 LQKENI. The CDR3 totals 13 residues. The CDR3 sequence: CASSPDSNEKLFF. The CDR3 DNA reads TGTGCCAGCTCACCAGACAGTAATGAAAAACTGTTTTTT.

J is TRBJ2-5 and V is TRBV19; 7 nucleotides match TRBD2. The V gene's germline CDR1 is LNHDA and CDR2 SQIVND (reference sequence). This CDR3 is built from 15 residues. The trim removed 3 bases at V and 3 bases at J, leaving 7 bases unmatched. The CDR3 sequence: CASSIDSAGKETQYF. Written as DNA, the CDR3 is TGTGCCAGTAGTATTGACTCAGCGGGGAAAGAGACCCAGTACTTC.

This chain connects TRBV5-1 to TRBJ2-5, with a weak D call TRBD1 (5 bases). The CDR3 is 14 amino acids. V was trimmed by 1 base and J by 4 bases, leaving 11 bases between them. The germline V gene encodes CDR1 SGHRS and CDR2 YFSETQ. The CDR3 DNA reads as TGCGCCAGCAGCTTGTCGGGTCAGGGAGAGACCCAGTACTTC. Translated, it gives CASSLSGQGETQYF.

This clone was seen once. The chain couples TRBV5-8 to TRBJ1-1; no firm D call. V lost 3 bases and J 0 bases, leaving 6 bases between the germline ends. The CDR3 runs 13 residues. CDR1 SGHTS and CDR2 YDEGEE come from the germline V gene. CDR3: CASSSYMNTEAFF. The DNA for the CDR3 is TGTGCCAGCAGCTCCTATATGAACACTGAAGCTTTCTTT. The variable domain in full, completed from reference TRBV5-8 and TRBJ1-1, reads EAGVTQSPTHLIKTRGQQATLRCSPISGHTSVYWYQQALGLGLQFLLWYDEGEERNRGNFPPRFSGRQFPNYSSELNVNALELEDSALYLCASSSYMNTEAFFGQGTRLTVV.

This clone was recorded only once. The chain joins TRBV11-3 to TRBJ2-7; unclear D gene. Germline values: CDR1 SGHNT, CDR2 YENEEA. The CDR3 totals 12 residues. V lost 5 bases, J lost 2 bases, and 7 bases lay in between. The CDR3 sequence is CASSGETYEQYF. The CDR3 region has the DNA TGTGCCAGCAGCGGAGAAACCTACGAGCAGTACTTC.

V gene TRBV6-6 combines with J gene TRBJ1-2; a possible D gene is TRBD1 (6 bases). This CDR3 has 14 residues. V lost 7 bases and J 3 bases, leaving 15 bases between the germline ends. CDR1 is MNHNY, CDR2 SVGAGI, per germline (reference sequence). CDR3 coding DNA: TGTGCCAGCACCATGGACAGAAACTACTATGGCTACACCTTC. Protein: CASTMDRNYYGYTF.

The chain couples TRBV1 to TRBJ2-6; TRBD1 is the table's D call, not checked against the DNA. TRBV1 is deemed a pseudogene. This CDR3 is 20 amino acids long. CDR3 residues: CTSSQEGNRPILSGANVLTF. In DNA form, the CDR3 reads TGCACCAGCAGCCAAGAGGGTAACAGGCCGATTCTCTCTGGGGCCAACGTCCTGACTTTC.

The chain employs TRBV5-4 and TRBJ1-5; possibly TRBD1 for D (5 bases). This CDR3 is 15 amino acids long. Germline values: CDR1 SGHNT, CDR2 YYREEE (reference sequence). V dropped 0 bases and J dropped 1 base, with 8 bases sitting between them. CDR3 in amino acids: CASSLGGASNQPQHF. The CDR3 bases are TGTGCCAGCAGCTTGGGCGGGGCGAGCAATCAGCCCCAGCATTTT.

The J gene is TRBJ2-5, the V gene TRBV11-2; 9 bases fit TRBD2. Germline CDR1 reads SGHAT; CDR2 reads FQNNGV. The V gene end was trimmed by 2 bases and the J gene end by 4 bases; junction bases not matched to a gene: 2. The CDR3 is 14 residues long. The CDR3 sequence: CASSLLAGLETQYF. The CDR3 region has the DNA TGTGCCAGCAGCTTACTAGCGGGGCTAGAGACCCAGTACTTC.

V usage is TRBV7-6 and J usage is TRBJ1-6, with D maybe TRBD1 (5 bases). The CDR3 extends over 16 amino acids. Trimming left V 6 bases short and J 4 bases short, with 16 bases between. Germline CDR1 and CDR2: SGHVS and FNYEAQ. CDR3 residues: CASSRGARDYNSPLHF. Written as DNA, the CDR3 is TGTGCCAGCAGTCGCGGGGCTAGGGATTATAATTCACCCCTCCACTTT.

The chain has TRBV27 and TRBJ2-1; 10 bases fit TRBD1. Germline V CDR1 and CDR2: MNHEY, SMNVEV (reference sequence). This CDR3 contains 16 residues. V shed 6 bases and J 8 bases; nucleotides not matched to a gene: 13. CDR3: CASSFLGTGEGDEQFF. The DNA for the CDR3 is TGTGCCAGCAGCTTCCTCGGGACAGGGGAGGGCGATGAGCAGTTCTTC.

As concerns this clone: Germline is not matched at one junction end, which may reflect a read error. This sequence joins TRBV7-7 and TRBJ2-2, with 8 bases aligning to TRBD1. CDR1 is SSHAT, CDR2 FNYEAQ, per germline (reference sequence). There are 15 residues in the CDR3. CDR3 in amino acids: CASSPGGAIPGELFF. The CDR3 nucleotides read TGTGCTAGCAGCCCAGGGGGCGCGATTCCCGGGGAGCTGTTTTTT.

A note on this clone: A junction boundary mismatches the germline segment, possibly from a read error. The chain carries TRBV7-6 and TRBJ2-7; TRBD1 or TRBD2 may be the D gene (5 bases each). Per the germline V gene, CDR1 is SGHVS and CDR2 is FNYEAQ. The CDR3 length is 14 residues. The CDR3 sequence is CASRLGAGSYEQYF. The CDR3 DNA reads TGTGCCAGCAGGTTAGGGGCGGGTTCCTACGAGCAGTACTTC.

The genes are TRBV30 and TRBJ1-1; D is unclear. CDR1 is GTSNPN, CDR2 SVGIG, per germline (reference sequence). This CDR3 has 13 residues. V dropped 5 bases and J dropped 6 bases, with 16 bases sitting between them. CDR3 protein: CAWGGGNSAEAFF. As DNA, the CDR3 is TGTGCCTGGGGTGGAGGGAATAGCGCTGAAGCTTTCTTT.

The chain combines TRBV5-6 with TRBJ1-5; tentatively, D is TRBD1 (6 bases). Looked up from germline, CDR1 is SGHDT and CDR2 is YYEEEE. This CDR3 spans 15 amino acids. V dropped 2 bases and J dropped 4 bases, with 13 bases sitting between them. In DNA, the CDR3 is TGTGCCAGCAGCTTACAGGGTGGCCTGAATCAGCCCCAGCATTTT. Protein product: CASSLQGGLNQPQHF.

This clone was seen a handful of times. The rearrangement joins TRBV10-3 to TRBJ1-5, with TRBD1 matching 7 bases. Germline-derived CDR1 and CDR2 are ENHRY and SYGVKD. The V segment lost 8 bases and the J segment 7 bases; nucleotides outside the gene matches: 5. CDR3 size: 12 residues. The CDR3 loop is CAIQDRDQPQHF. Written as DNA, the CDR3 is TGTGCCATCCAAGACAGGGACCAGCCCCAGCATTTT.

The chain links TRBV6-6 to TRBJ2-7; 8 bases are shared with TRBD1. CDR3 length: 15 amino acids. V lost 3 bases to trimming and J lost 5 bases; unmatched junction nucleotides: 9. The V gene's germline CDR1 is MNHNY and CDR2 SVGAGI (reference sequence). The CDR3 bases are TGTGCCAGCAGTTATATACAGGGGGGAGCGCACGAGCAGTACTTC. This gives the protein CASSYIQGGAHEQYF.

The chain recombines TRBV5-1 with TRBJ1-4; 7 positions match TRBD1. The CDR3 loop spans 13 amino acids. Germline V CDR1 and CDR2: SGHRS, YFSETQ. With 3 bases clipped from V and 8 bases from J, the junction kept 4 bases outside the gene matches. The CDR3 loop reads CASSYRGEEKLFF. CDR3 bases: TGCGCCAGCAGCTACAGGGGAGAGGAAAAACTGTTTTTT.

CDR3 DNA sequence: TGTGCCAGCAGCAGGGACAGGGGGAACACTGAAGCTTTCTTT. It specifies CASSRDRGNTEAFF. The chain recombines TRBV5-5 with TRBJ1-1; 10 nucleotides agree with TRBD1. Germline CDR1 and CDR2: SGHKS and YYEKEE (reference sequence). With 4 bases clipped from V and 1 base from J, the junction kept 1 base outside the gene matches. The CDR3 runs to 14 residues.

The table lists this clone with a count of one. The chain joins TRBV28 to TRBJ2-7; 7 nucleotides line up with TRBD1. Germline lookup yields CDR1 MDHEN and CDR2 SYDVKM. Trimming cost V 4 bases and J 5 bases; bases outside gene matches: 14. The CDR3 spans 16 residues. The CDR3 here is CASSYPFTHDRDEQYF. Written as DNA, the CDR3 is TGTGCCAGCAGTTATCCCTTTACCCATGACAGGGACGAGCAGTACTTC.

The J gene is TRBJ2-5, the V gene TRBV5-8; 12 bases fit TRBD2. V lost 0 bases and J lost 4; bases outside the gene matches: 7. Germline assignment: CDR1 SGHTS and CDR2 YDEGEE. The CDR3 has 17 residues. The CDR3 here is CASSLAPASGGAETQYF. Written as DNA, the CDR3 is TGTGCCAGCAGCTTGGCCCCGGCTAGCGGGGGGGCAGAGACCCAGTACTTC. Drawing the rest from reference TRBV5-8 and TRBJ2-5, the complete variable domain is EAGVTQSPTHLIKTRGQQATLRCSPISGHTSVYWYQQALGLGLQFLLWYDEGEERNRGNFPPRFSGRQFPNYSSELNVNALELEDSALYLCASSLAPASGGAETQYFGPGTRLLVL.

The rearrangement joins TRBV5-4 to TRBJ1-4; D is undetermined. V lost 4 bases and J 6 bases, leaving 16 bases between the germline ends. Germline V CDR1 and CDR2: SGHNT, YYREEE (reference sequence). The CDR3 is made up of 15 amino acids. This CDR3 is CASSSDGRGDEKLFF. CDR3 DNA sequence: TGTGCCAGCAGCAGCGACGGCCGCGGTGATGAAAAACTGTTTTTT.

This chain uses TRBV5-1 with TRBJ1-2; 10 bases are a match to TRBD1. CDR1 and CDR2 from the germline V gene are SGHRS and YFSETQ. The CDR3 sequence is 17 residues long. Trimming removed 1 base from V and 3 bases from J; junction bases left unmatched: 9. In nucleotides, the CDR3 is TGCGCCAGCAGCTTGAGGACGACAGGGGGCGAAGACTATGGCTACACCTTC. This sequence encodes CASSLRTTGGEDYGYTF.

The chain links TRBV18 to TRBJ2-3, with D possibly TRBD2 on 6 matching bases. CDR1 KGHSH and CDR2 LQKENI come from the germline V gene. This CDR3 has 13 amino acids. V shed 6 bases and J shed 1 base, with 8 bases lying between them. The CDR3 sequence is CASSGGGTDTQYF. Written as DNA, the CDR3 is TGTGCCAGCTCCGGGGGAGGCACAGATACGCAGTATTTT.

CDR3 protein: CASTGDSYDSINYGYTF. The CDR3 DNA reads as TGTGCCAGTACCGGGGACAGCTACGACTCCATAAACTATGGCTACACCTTC. V usage is TRBV19 and J usage is TRBJ1-2; 7 positions agree with TRBD1. In germline, CDR1 is LNHDA, CDR2 SQIVND (reference sequence). The CDR3 extends over 17 amino acids. V lost 7 bases and J lost 2; bases outside the gene matches: 16.

This rearrangement joins TRBV6-5 to TRBJ2-7; D not certain. Germline CDR1 MNHEY, CDR2 SVGAGI. This CDR3 is 15 amino acids long. The V and J ends lost 0 bases and 3 bases respectively, with 12 bases between them. CDR3 nucleotide sequence: TGTGCCAGCAGTTACTCGACGGAGAAACACTACGAGCAGTACTTC. Its protein is CASSYSTEKHYEQYF.

The V call is TRBV15, the J call TRBJ1-5; 7 nucleotides agree with TRBD1. The germline CDR1 and CDR2 sequences are LNHNV and YYDKDF (reference sequence). CDR3 length equals 14 residues. With 4 bases clipped from V and 6 bases from J, the junction kept 6 bases outside the gene matches. Written as DNA, the CDR3 is TGTGCCACCAGCAATAGACAGGGAATTCAGCCCCAGCATTTT. Protein: CATSNRQGIQPQHF.

The V call is TRBV15, the J call TRBJ2-7; a weak D match, TRBD1 (6 bases). V lost 0 bases to trimming and J lost 6 bases, with 15 bases between them. This CDR3 region has 15 residues. Germline CDR1 is LNHNV and CDR2 is YYDKDF (reference sequence). The CDR3 bases are TGTGCCACCAGCAGAGATGGGCTAGTCAGGGGCGAGCAGTACTTC. It is translated as CATSRDGLVRGEQYF.

The rearrangement joins TRBV7-6 to TRBJ1-1; D gene uncertain. The CDR3 has 16 residues. CDR1 SGHVS and CDR2 FNYEAQ come from the germline V gene. Trimming removed 3 bases from V and 0 bases from J, with 14 bases in between. The CDR3: CASSFLPPFLNTEAFF. DNA of the CDR3: TGTGCCAGCAGCTTCCTTCCCCCCTTCTTGAACACTGAAGCTTTCTTT.